The T cell receptor beta chain under discussion was sequenced for a study of T cell responses to AZD1222 COVID-19 vaccine. Profiled with immunoSEQ multiplex PCR; TCRdb holds only in-frame clones, not every one. The sample records 150,000 or so clones, just over 90% being singletons. CDR1 and CDR2 (germline): ENHRY, SYGVKD. CDR3 length: 16 residues. Germline trimming cut 0 bases from V and 6 bases from J; bases unmatched to any gene: 8. The chain links TRBV10-3 to TRBJ2-1; 7 bases match TRBD2. The clonotype originates from an adult who received the AZD1222 COVID-19 vaccine. This specimen consisted of peripheral blood, obtained 28 days after the second AZD1222 dose. As DNA, the CDR3 is TGTGCCATCAGTGAGTCGCGGCGGGAGAGGGGCAATGAGCAGTTCTTC. It translates to CAISESRRERGNEQFF.